Included here is one T cell receptor (beta chain) sequence, with context. Germline-derived CDR1 and CDR2 are LNHDA and SQIVND (reference sequence). This CDR3 region has 16 residues. V was trimmed by 9 bases and J by 0 bases, leaving 20 bases between them. Only in-frame clones appear in the TCRdb table, and some are missing; sequencing was by immunoSEQ multiplex PCR. The table has approximately 39,000 clones, more than 75% seen once; the top ten hold around 24%. This record comes from a study of blood T cell repertoires in COVID-19. V gene TRBV19 combines with J gene TRBJ1-1, with D possibly TRBD1 on 5 matching bases. The origin of this receptor is a man over 45 with active or convalescent COVID-19. Sequencing was performed on peripheral blood. The CDR3 loop is CASSQQAGVLNTEAFF. Written as DNA, the CDR3 is TGTGCCAGCTCCCAACAGGCGGGGGTATTGAACACTGAAGCTTTCTTT.